This TCR beta chain was sequenced during a study of T cells of healthy individuals. This clonotype was recorded a few times. From the 5' RACE reads, TCRdb called clonotypes with MiXCR, one entry per CDR3 protein. This table has about 40,000 distinct CDR3 sequences, 3.5% to 5.5% appearing once. V gave up 5 bases and J gave up 7 bases, with 5 bases separating them. From germline, CDR1 is SGHAT and CDR2 FQNNGV. The CDR3 has 11 amino acids. The TCR sequence derives from a human donor in good health. The genes are TRBV11-2 and TRBJ1-4; D may be TRBD1 (5 bases). As DNA, the CDR3 is TGTGCCAGCAGCCAGGGTGAAAAACTGTTTTTT. It specifies CASSQGEKLFF.